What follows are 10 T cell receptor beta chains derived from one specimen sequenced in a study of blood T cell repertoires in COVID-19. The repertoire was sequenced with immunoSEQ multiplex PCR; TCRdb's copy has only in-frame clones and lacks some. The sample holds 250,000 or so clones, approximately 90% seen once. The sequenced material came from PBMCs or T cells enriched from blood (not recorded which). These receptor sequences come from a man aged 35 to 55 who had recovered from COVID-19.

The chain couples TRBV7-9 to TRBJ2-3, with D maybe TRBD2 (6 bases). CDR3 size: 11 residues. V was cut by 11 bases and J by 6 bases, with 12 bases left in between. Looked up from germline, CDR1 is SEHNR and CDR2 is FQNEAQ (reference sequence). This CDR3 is CAGTGVDTQYF. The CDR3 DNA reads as TGTGCCGGGACGGGGGTCGATACGCAGTATTTT.

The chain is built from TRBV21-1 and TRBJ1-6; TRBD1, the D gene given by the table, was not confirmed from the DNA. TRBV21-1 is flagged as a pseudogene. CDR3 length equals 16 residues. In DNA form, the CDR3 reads TGTGCCAGCAGCAAAAAGCCAGGGGAGTTCGGTTCACCCCTCCACTTT. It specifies CASSKKPGEFGSPLHF.

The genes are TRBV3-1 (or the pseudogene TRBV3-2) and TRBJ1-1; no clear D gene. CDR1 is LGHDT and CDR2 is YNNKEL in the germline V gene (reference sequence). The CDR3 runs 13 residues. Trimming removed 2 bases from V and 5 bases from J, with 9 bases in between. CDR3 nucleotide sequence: TGTGCCAGCAGCCAATCCTCGGGGACTGAAGCTTTCTTT. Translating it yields CASSQSSGTEAFF.

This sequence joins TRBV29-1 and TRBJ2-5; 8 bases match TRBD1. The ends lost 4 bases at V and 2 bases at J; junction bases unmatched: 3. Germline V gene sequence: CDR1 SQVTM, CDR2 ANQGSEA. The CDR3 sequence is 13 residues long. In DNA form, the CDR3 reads TGCAGCGTTGCCGGGACAGGTCAAGAGACCCAGTACTTC. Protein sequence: CSVAGTGQETQYF.

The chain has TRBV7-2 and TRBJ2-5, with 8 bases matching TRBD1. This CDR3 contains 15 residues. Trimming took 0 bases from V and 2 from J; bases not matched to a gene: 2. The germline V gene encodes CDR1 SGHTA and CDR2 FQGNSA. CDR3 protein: CASSLAGTGQETQYF. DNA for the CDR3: TGTGCCAGCAGCTTAGCCGGGACAGGTCAAGAGACCCAGTACTTC.

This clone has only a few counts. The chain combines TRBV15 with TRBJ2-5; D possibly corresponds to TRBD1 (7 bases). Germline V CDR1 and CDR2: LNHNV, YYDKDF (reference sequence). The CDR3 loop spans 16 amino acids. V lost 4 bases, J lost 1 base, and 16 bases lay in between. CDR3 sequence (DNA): TGTGCCACCAGCAAAGGACAGGAGGGGGCCCAAGAGACCCAGTACTTC. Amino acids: CATSKGQEGAQETQYF.

CDR3 nucleotide sequence: TGTGCCAGCAGGGCTGACAGGGGAGGCGAGCAGTACTTC. It encodes CASRADRGGEQYF. The V and J genes are TRBV2 and TRBJ2-7; the match to TRBD1 covers 8 bases. CDR1 is SNHLY and CDR2 is FYNNEI in the germline V gene. Unmatched junction bases numbered 7, after V lost 6 bases and J lost 6 bases. The CDR3 extends over 13 amino acids.

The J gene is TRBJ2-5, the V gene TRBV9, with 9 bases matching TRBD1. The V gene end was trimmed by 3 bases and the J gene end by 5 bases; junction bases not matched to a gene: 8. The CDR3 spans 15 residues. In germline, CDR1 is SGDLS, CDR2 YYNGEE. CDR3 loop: CASSASPGTGETQYF. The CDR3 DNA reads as TGTGCCAGCAGCGCAAGTCCAGGGACAGGGGAGACCCAGTACTTC.

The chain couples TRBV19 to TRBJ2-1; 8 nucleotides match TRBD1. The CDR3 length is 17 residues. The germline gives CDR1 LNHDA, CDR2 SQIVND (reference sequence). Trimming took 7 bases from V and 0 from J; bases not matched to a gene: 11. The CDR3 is CASTSTGQASSYNEQFF. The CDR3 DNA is TGTGCCAGTACATCCACGGGACAGGCCAGCTCCTACAATGAGCAGTTCTTC.

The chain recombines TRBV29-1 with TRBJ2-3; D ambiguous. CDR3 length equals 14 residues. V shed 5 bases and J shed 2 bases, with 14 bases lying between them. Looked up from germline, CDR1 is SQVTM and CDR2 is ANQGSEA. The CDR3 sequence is CSVFRRSHTDTQYF. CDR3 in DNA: TGCAGCGTTTTCCGGCGGTCACACACAGATACGCAGTATTTT.